Listed below are T cell receptor beta chains from one sample, sequenced in a study of siplizumab effects on memory and regulatory T cells. The repertoire was sequenced with immunoSEQ multiplex PCR; TCRdb's copy has only in-frame clones and lacks some. Of approximately 70,000 clones in the sample, about 90% were seen once. The sample was CD8+ T cells sorted from blood. These TCRs come from a human donor in good health. The CDR3 runs from the conserved cysteine through the conserved F or W. Fields, in order: V gene, J gene, D gene, clone size, CDR3 protein, CDR3 DNA. D genes are given only for firm matches. Size is stated for part of the rows, as once, few or many counts, or as a class when the clone is expanded.

V gene: TRBV4-1
J gene: TRBJ2-7
D gene: -
clone size: -
CDR3 protein: CASSPSTQRTSYEQYF
CDR3 DNA: TGCGCCAGCAGCCCCAGCACGCAGCGCACCAGCTACGAGCAGTACTTC

V gene: TRBV7-9
J gene: TRBJ1-5
D gene: TRBD1
clone size: -
CDR3 protein: CASSLAQQGDGQPQHF
CDR3 DNA: TGTGCCAGCAGCTTGGCCCAACAGGGGGATGGACAGCCCCAGCATTTT

V gene: TRBV5-4
J gene: TRBJ2-7
D gene: TRBD2
clone size: few
CDR3 protein: CASSSGLADYEQYF
CDR3 DNA: TGTGCCAGCAGCTCCGGGCTAGCGGACTACGAGCAGTACTTC

V gene: TRBV27
J gene: TRBJ1-4
D gene: -
clone size: -
CDR3 protein: CASSLSIAGIEKLFF
CDR3 DNA: TGTGCCAGCAGTTTATCGATCGCAGGGATTGAAAAACTGTTTTTT

V gene: TRBV6-1
J gene: TRBJ1-5
D gene: TRBD1
clone size: once
CDR3 protein: CASRETGPGNQPQHF
CDR3 DNA: TGTGCCAGCAGGGAGACAGGGCCGGGCAATCAGCCCCAGCATTTT

V gene: TRBV12-5
J gene: TRBJ2-7
D gene: -
clone size: -
CDR3 protein: CASGLGPSYEQYF
CDR3 DNA: TGTGCTAGTGGTTTGGGTCCCTCCTACGAGCAGTACTTC

V gene: TRBV7-9
J gene: TRBJ2-3
D gene: TRBD2
clone size: -
CDR3 protein: CASSPGLAGDLTQYF
CDR3 DNA: TGTGCCAGCAGCCCGGGACTAGCGGGAGATCTTACGCAGTATTTT

V gene: TRBV27
J gene: TRBJ2-7
D gene: -
clone size: -
CDR3 protein: CASSFAVGNYEQYF
CDR3 DNA: TGTGCCAGCAGTTTCGCGGTCGGGAACTACGAGCAGTACTTC

V gene: TRBV7-9
J gene: TRBJ1-1
D gene: TRBD1
clone size: -
CDR3 protein: CASSLTQGEGEAFF
CDR3 DNA: TGTGCCAGCAGCTTAACACAGGGGGAGGGTGAAGCTTTCTTT

V gene: TRBV29-1
J gene: TRBJ2-7
D gene: TRBD1
clone size: -
CDR3 protein: CSVPKDRPSESSEQYF
CDR3 DNA: TGCAGCGTACCCAAGGACAGGCCAAGTGAGAGCTCAGAGCAGTACTTC

V gene: TRBV27
J gene: TRBJ2-1
D gene: TRBD2
clone size: -
CDR3 protein: CASSLTSGRYNEQFF
CDR3 DNA: TGTGCCAGCAGTCTCACTAGCGGGAGATACAATGAGCAGTTCTTC

V gene: TRBV7-3
J gene: TRBJ2-7
D gene: -
clone size: few
CDR3 protein: CASSSLGGTNYEQYF
CDR3 DNA: TGTGCCAGCAGCTCATTAGGGGGGACAAACTACGAGCAGTACTTC

V gene: TRBV27
J gene: TRBJ1-1
D gene: -
clone size: -
CDR3 protein: CASASYTEAFF
CDR3 DNA: TGTGCCAGCGCCTCCTACACTGAAGCTTTCTTT

V gene: TRBV19
J gene: TRBJ1-1
D gene: -
clone size: -
CDR3 protein: CASSISWGTEAFF
CDR3 DNA: TGTGCCAGTAGTATTTCATGGGGGACTGAAGCTTTCTTT

V gene: TRBV7-9
J gene: TRBJ1-1
D gene: TRBD1
clone size: -
CDR3 protein: CASSHSGTGAFEAFF
CDR3 DNA: TGTGCCAGCAGTCATTCCGGGACAGGGGCGTTTGAAGCTTTCTTT

V gene: TRBV19
J gene: TRBJ2-5
D gene: -
clone size: -
CDR3 protein: CASSIAETQYF
CDR3 DNA: TGTGCCAGTAGTATCGCCGAGACCCAGTACTTC

V gene: TRBV18
J gene: TRBJ2-3
D gene: -
clone size: -
CDR3 protein: CASSPPQGNTDTQYF
CDR3 DNA: TGTGCCAGCTCACCACCACAGGGAAACACAGATACGCAGTATTTT

V gene: TRBV19
J gene: TRBJ1-5
D gene: -
clone size: once
CDR3 protein: CASLWTHTSLNQPQHF
CDR3 DNA: TGTGCCAGTCTATGGACCCATACCAGCCTTAATCAGCCCCAGCATTTT

V gene: TRBV7-7
J gene: TRBJ2-1
D gene: TRBD2
clone size: -
CDR3 protein: CASSLSAGGLLTEQFF
CDR3 DNA: TGTGCCAGCAGCTTGTCAGCGGGGGGACTTCTTACTGAGCAGTTCTTC

V gene: TRBV4-2
J gene: TRBJ1-3
D gene: TRBD1
clone size: -
CDR3 protein: CASSPWTGSGNTIYF
CDR3 DNA: TGTGCCAGCAGCCCTTGGACAGGGTCAGGAAACACCATATATTTT

V gene: TRBV5-3
J gene: TRBJ2-2
D gene: -
clone size: -
CDR3 protein: CARSSANGELFF
CDR3 DNA: TGTGCCAGAAGCAGTGCTAACGGGGAGCTGTTTTTT

V gene: TRBV15
J gene: TRBJ2-7
D gene: TRBD1
clone size: -
CDR3 protein: CATSRDRATGGVYEQYF
CDR3 DNA: TGTGCCACCAGCAGAGATCGTGCAACAGGGGGTGTGTACGAGCAGTACTTC

V gene: TRBV7-6
J gene: TRBJ2-7
D gene: -
clone size: once
CDR3 protein: CASSSGQDYEQYF
CDR3 DNA: TGTGCCAGCAGCTCGGGACAAGACTACGAGCAGTACTTC

V gene: TRBV6-5
J gene: TRBJ1-2
D gene: -
clone size: -
CDR3 protein: CASSSGIRGSGYTF
CDR3 DNA: TGTGCCAGCAGTTCAGGAATCAGGGGCTCTGGCTACACCTTC

V gene: TRBV5-8
J gene: TRBJ2-3
D gene: TRBD2
clone size: -
CDR3 protein: CASSLAGGRAGGDTQYF
CDR3 DNA: TGTGCCAGCAGCTTGGCCGGCGGGAGGGCCGGAGGAGATACGCAGTATTTT

V gene: TRBV4-1
J gene: TRBJ1-4
D gene: -
clone size: few
CDR3 protein: CASRSHVMAHEKLFF
CDR3 DNA: TGCGCCAGCAGGAGTCATGTTATGGCGCATGAAAAACTGTTTTTT

V gene: TRBV7-2
J gene: TRBJ2-4
D gene: TRBD1
clone size: -
CDR3 protein: CASSLSPGTDKNIQYF
CDR3 DNA: TGTGCCAGCAGCTTATCGCCCGGGACAGATAAAAACATTCAGTACTTC

V gene: TRBV9
J gene: TRBJ2-7
D gene: -
clone size: few
CDR3 protein: CASSPTQLHEQYF
CDR3 DNA: TGTGCCAGCAGCCCGACCCAGCTACACGAGCAGTACTTC

V gene: TRBV27
J gene: TRBJ2-1
D gene: TRBD1
clone size: -
CDR3 protein: CASSSPGTVGPNEQFF
CDR3 DNA: TGTGCCAGCAGTTCTCCCGGGACAGTCGGACCCAATGAGCAGTTCTTC

V gene: TRBV27
J gene: TRBJ1-1
D gene: TRBD1
clone size: -
CDR3 protein: CASRLGGQGATEAFF
CDR3 DNA: TGTGCCAGTCGCCTGGGGGGACAGGGCGCGACTGAAGCTTTCTTT

V gene: TRBV2
J gene: TRBJ2-3
D gene: -
clone size: -
CDR3 protein: CASSALIPTDTQYF
CDR3 DNA: TGTGCCAGCAGTGCGTTGATTCCCACAGATACGCAGTATTTT

V gene: TRBV5-6
J gene: TRBJ2-7
D gene: -
clone size: -
CDR3 protein: CASSVGGSNYEQYF
CDR3 DNA: TGTGCCAGCAGCGTGGGGGGCAGTAATTACGAGCAGTACTTC

V gene: TRBV7-9
J gene: TRBJ2-1
D gene: TRBD2
clone size: -
CDR3 protein: CASSYSGTSVHNEQFF
CDR3 DNA: TGTGCCAGCAGCTACTCCGGGACTAGCGTCCACAATGAGCAGTTCTTC

V gene: TRBV11-3
J gene: TRBJ2-5
D gene: TRBD2
clone size: once
CDR3 protein: CASSLGTMGGGQETQYF
CDR3 DNA: TGTGCCAGCAGCTTAGGGACGATGGGCGGGGGCCAAGAGACCCAGTACTTC

V gene: TRBV15
J gene: TRBJ1-3
D gene: -
clone size: few
CDR3 protein: CATSRDRDPGNTIYF
CDR3 DNA: TGTGCCACCAGCAGGGACCGTGACCCTGGAAACACCATATATTTT

V gene: TRBV7-9
J gene: TRBJ1-3
D gene: -
clone size: once
CDR3 protein: CASSSNQGARPGNTIYF
CDR3 DNA: TGTGCCAGCAGTTCCAACCAGGGAGCACGTCCTGGAAACACCATATATTTT

V gene: TRBV20-1
J gene: TRBJ2-3
D gene: -
clone size: -
CDR3 protein: CSAPRTDTQYF
CDR3 DNA: TGCAGTGCCCCCCGCACAGATACGCAGTATTTT

V gene: TRBV7-9
J gene: TRBJ2-7
D gene: -
clone size: few
CDR3 protein: CASSGDGYEQYF
CDR3 DNA: TGTGCCAGCAGCGGGGACGGATACGAGCAGTACTTC

V gene: TRBV13
J gene: TRBJ1-1
D gene: TRBD1
clone size: -
CDR3 protein: CASSLTTQGSNTEAFF
CDR3 DNA: TGTGCCAGCAGCTTAACCACACAGGGGTCGAACACTGAAGCTTTCTTT

V gene: TRBV19
J gene: TRBJ2-7
D gene: -
clone size: -
CDR3 protein: CASSINPTYEQYF
CDR3 DNA: TGTGCCAGTAGTATTAACCCGACCTACGAGCAGTACTTC

V gene: TRBV7-9
J gene: TRBJ2-1
D gene: TRBD2
clone size: -
CDR3 protein: CASSLSPRGLASYNEQFF
CDR3 DNA: TGTGCCAGCAGCTTATCCCCACGGGGACTAGCGAGCTACAATGAGCAGTTCTTC

V gene: TRBV5-8
J gene: TRBJ2-1
D gene: -
clone size: -
CDR3 protein: CASSVWSRGGPYNEQFF
CDR3 DNA: TGTGCCAGCAGCGTCTGGTCGAGGGGGGGCCCATACAATGAGCAGTTCTTC